Listed here are 29 T cell receptor beta chains from one sample, sequenced in a study of shared T cell receptors in the human thymus. Method: immunoSEQ multiplex PCR; TCRdb's copy keeps in-frame clones and lacks some. The table records under 450,000 clones, over 90% of them present only once. Material for sequencing was thymocytes. Source of these receptors: a human donor.

J is TRBJ2-5 and V is TRBV15; 8 nucleotides align to TRBD1. With 2 bases clipped from V and 4 bases from J, the junction kept 9 bases outside the gene matches. CDR1 and CDR2 (germline): LNHNV, YYDKDF (reference sequence). This CDR3 spans 16 amino acids. The CDR3 nucleotides are TGTGCCACCAGCAGACTCGCCGAACAGGGGGGAGAGACCCAGTACTTC. Its protein is CATSRLAEQGGETQYF.

The chain's CDR3 is CASIMGTERHYGYTF. CDR3 bases: TGTGCCAGTATTATGGGGACAGAACGTCACTATGGCTACACCTTC. The chain links TRBV19 to TRBJ1-2; 7 nucleotides align to TRBD1. CDR1 and CDR2 (germline): LNHDA, SQIVND (reference sequence). Unmatched junction bases numbered 11, after V lost 7 bases and J lost 3 bases. The CDR3 spans 15 residues.

The chain recombines TRBV19 with TRBJ1-3; no firm D call. The ends were cut back, 8 bases at V and 10 bases at J, with 12 bases in the middle. The CDR3 spans 11 residues. CDR1 and CDR2 (germline): LNHDA, SQIVND (reference sequence). DNA for the CDR3: TGTGCCAGTTCGGGAAGAGGAACCATATATTTT. It encodes CASSGRGTIYF.

Only one count was recorded for this clone. The DNA of the CDR3 is TGTGCCAGCAGCGCCACCCTACACCCGGTGGACTATGGCTACACCTTC. It specifies CASSATLHPVDYGYTF. The chain joins TRBV9 to TRBJ1-2; D call uncertain. There are 16 residues in the CDR3. CDR1 and CDR2 (germline): SGDLS, YYNGEE. Trimming stripped 3 bases from V and 3 bases from J, with 18 bases between.

This clone has a single count. CDR3 nucleotides: TGTGCCAGCAGCCCCTGGGCAGCTGGAAAGGTCTACGAGCAGTACTTC. This translates into CASSPWAAGKVYEQYF. The chain recombines TRBV7-8 with TRBJ2-7; D is unclear. Trimming shortened V by 5 bases and J by 3 bases, and 20 bases separated the two germline ends. This CDR3 spans 16 amino acids. Germline CDR1 is SGHVS and CDR2 is FQNEAQ.

This chain uses TRBV9 with TRBJ2-2; TRBD1 aligns across 12 bases. The CDR3 totals 18 residues. With V trimmed by 3 bases and J by 3 bases, 9 bases remained unmatched. The V gene's germline CDR1 is SGDLS and CDR2 YYNGEE. CDR3 sequence reads: CASSGLGTGGADTGELFF. CDR3 nucleotides: TGTGCCAGCAGCGGCCTTGGGACAGGGGGCGCGGACACCGGGGAGCTGTTTTTT.

The rearrangement uses TRBV30 and TRBJ2-1, with TRBD2 matching over 12 bases. The CDR3 is 15 residues long. Germline V gene data show CDR1 as GTSNPN and CDR2 as SVGIG (reference sequence). V shed 7 bases, J shed 7 bases, and the junction held 11 bases outside the gene matches. CDR3 loop: CASRRLAGVGNEQFF. CDR3 DNA: TGTGCCTCTAGAAGACTAGCGGGAGTGGGTAATGAGCAGTTCTTC.

The chain joins TRBV27 to TRBJ1-3, with no clear D. Germline CDR1 and CDR2: MNHEY and SMNVEV (reference sequence). The CDR3 contains 15 residues. V shed 6 bases and J shed 4 bases, with 16 bases lying between them. CDR3 loop: CASSPNLDRGNTIYF. CDR3 nucleotides: TGTGCCAGCAGCCCAAACCTGGACCGAGGAAACACCATATATTTT.

The chain is built from TRBV30 and TRBJ2-1, with D possibly being TRBD1 (6 bases). Germline values: CDR1 GTSNPN, CDR2 SVGIG (reference sequence). The CDR3 runs to 17 residues. Trimming cost V 0 bases and J 4 bases, with 19 bases left between them. CDR3: CAWSVQGIRGGYNEQFF. The CDR3, as DNA: TGTGCCTGGAGTGTACAAGGGATCCGAGGGGGATACAATGAGCAGTTCTTC.

The chain couples TRBV28 to TRBJ2-5; D uncertain. This CDR3 is built from 9 residues. Germline CDR1 reads MDHEN; CDR2 reads SYDVKM. V was trimmed by 2 bases and J by 8 bases, leaving 0 bases between them. The CDR3 protein is CASSLTQYF. The CDR3 DNA reads TGTGCCAGCAGTTTAACCCAGTACTTC. The complete variable domain, with remaining parts taken from reference TRBV28 and TRBJ2-5, reads DVKVTQSSRYLVKRTGEKVFLECVQDMDHENMFWYRQDPGLGLRLIYFSYDVKMKEKGDIPEGYSVSREKKERFSLILESASTNQTSMYLCASSLTQYFGPGTRLLVL.

Written as DNA, the CDR3 is TGTGCCAGCAGCTCCCTGACAACGACAGCCATCTCTGGAAACACCATATATTTT. It translates to CASSSLTTTAISGNTIYF. The rearrangement joins TRBV7-9 to TRBJ1-3, with D possibly matching TRBD1 (5 bases). V was clipped by 4 bases and J by 0 bases, with 19 bases between them. Germline V gene sequence: CDR1 SEHNR, CDR2 FQNEAQ (reference sequence). The CDR3 runs to 18 residues.

The chain recombines TRBV28 with TRBJ1-3; tentatively, D is TRBD1 (5 bases). V lost 5 bases to trimming and J lost 0 bases, with 8 bases between them. Per germline, CDR1 MDHEN and CDR2 SYDVKM. There are 14 residues in the CDR3. The CDR3 sequence: CASSRGSSGNTIYF. CDR3 nucleotide sequence: TGTGCCAGCAGTAGGGGTAGCTCTGGAAACACCATATATTTT.

This rearrangement joins TRBV7-2 to TRBJ2-1, with 10 bases identical to TRBD2. V shed 5 bases and J 0 bases; nucleotides not matched to a gene: 7. Germline CDR1 and CDR2: SGHTA and FQGNSA. The CDR3 is made up of 17 amino acids. The CDR3 sequence is CASSPGLAVISYNEQFF. In DNA, the CDR3 is TGTGCCAGCAGCCCCGGACTAGCGGTCATCTCCTACAATGAGCAGTTCTTC. The full variable domain, rest sourced from reference TRBV7-2 and TRBJ2-1, is GAGVSQSPSNKVTEKGKDVELRCDPISGHTALYWYRQSLGQGLEFLIYFQGNSAPDKSGLPSDRFSAERTGGSVSTLTIQRTQQEDSAVYLCASSPGLAVISYNEQFFGPGTRLTVL.

This chain connects TRBV6-5 to TRBJ2-5; 7 nucleotides align to TRBD2. This CDR3 comprises 14 residues. J gave up 5 bases and V 0 bases, and 3 bases lay outside the gene matches. Per the germline V gene, CDR1 is MNHEY and CDR2 is SVGAGI. Here the CDR3 DNA reads TGTGCCAGCAGTTACTCGCGGGAGCGGGAGACCCAGTACTTC. This sequence encodes CASSYSRERETQYF.

The chain uses TRBV28 and TRBJ2-3; tentative D call: TRBD1 (6 bases). Trimming stripped 4 bases from V and 2 bases from J, with 10 bases between. Germline assignment: CDR1 MDHEN and CDR2 SYDVKM. This CDR3 spans 14 amino acids. CDR3 sequence (DNA): TGTGCCAGCAGTTCCGTGGGACACACAGATACGCAGTATTTT. This codes for CASSSVGHTDTQYF.

The V and J genes are TRBV28 and TRBJ2-7; D may be TRBD1 (5 bases). CDR1 MDHEN and CDR2 SYDVKM come from the germline V gene. There are 15 residues in the CDR3. V was cut by 3 bases and J by 3 bases, with 15 bases left in between. Written as DNA, the CDR3 is TGTGCCAGCAGTTTTCGGTCGACAGCTGGCTACGAGCAGTACTTC. Protein product: CASSFRSTAGYEQYF.

The chain recombines TRBV5-1 with TRBJ2-5; no firm D call. V was clipped by 4 bases and J by 1 base, with 20 bases between them. The CDR3 extends over 17 amino acids. CDR1 SGHRS and CDR2 YFSETQ come from the germline V gene. The CDR3, as DNA: TGCGCCAGCAGCGTGTCCCCGGGCAGACCGCTCCAAGAGACCCAGTACTTC. This sequence encodes CASSVSPGRPLQETQYF.

The chain combines TRBV19 with TRBJ2-7; D tentatively fits TRBD1 or TRBD2 (5 bases each). V was cut by 1 base and J by 5 bases, with 9 bases left in between. This CDR3 comprises 13 residues. Germline assignment: CDR1 LNHDA and CDR2 SQIVND (reference sequence). As DNA, the CDR3 is TGTGCCAGTAGTATAGGGGGGAGTCACGAGCAGTACTTC. Its translation: CASSIGGSHEQYF.

In this sample, this clone turned up once. The chain's CDR3 is CASSEISSVGTGLGDQPQHF. DNA for the CDR3: TGTGCCAGCAGTGAAATTTCCTCGGTCGGTACAGGCTTAGGGGATCAGCCCCAGCATTTT. This rearrangement joins TRBV2 to TRBJ1-5; D possibly corresponds to TRBD1 (5 bases). The CDR3 has 20 residues. Germline V gene data show CDR1 as SNHLY and CDR2 as FYNNEI. The V gene lost 2 bases and the J gene lost 5 bases, with 28 bases spanning the gap.

This chain uses TRBV5-1 with TRBJ2-1; unclear D gene. CDR3 length: 18 amino acids. Germline lookup yields CDR1 SGHRS and CDR2 YFSETQ. Trimming took 0 bases from V and 0 from J, leaving 16 bases between them. CDR3 residues: CASSLANEWWSSYNEQFF. CDR3 nucleotides: TGCGCCAGCAGCTTGGCCAATGAATGGTGGAGCTCCTACAATGAGCAGTTCTTC.

The chain employs TRBV11-2 and TRBJ2-1; 9 bases are a match to TRBD1. J gave up 6 bases and V 2 bases, and 11 bases lay outside the gene matches. This CDR3 has 17 amino acids. CDR1 SGHAT and CDR2 FQNNGV come from the germline V gene. CDR3 sequence reads: CASSLRGRGQGGNEQFF. The CDR3 DNA reads as TGTGCCAGCAGCTTAAGAGGGAGGGGACAGGGAGGCAATGAGCAGTTCTTC.

This chain links TRBV11-2 with TRBJ2-3; 12 positions agree with TRBD2. The germline V gene has CDR1 SGHAT and CDR2 FQNNGV. V lost 1 base to trimming and J lost 1 base; unmatched junction nucleotides: 3. This CDR3 is 17 amino acids long. CDR3 in amino acids: CASSLGLAGGRTDTQYF. CDR3 bases: TGTGCCAGCAGCTTAGGTCTAGCGGGAGGGCGCACAGATACGCAGTATTTT.

This sequence joins TRBV6-5 and TRBJ2-1; the D gene could be TRBD1 or TRBD2 (5 bases each). The length of the CDR3 is 15 residues. CDR1 MNHEY and CDR2 SVGAGI come from the germline V gene. Between the trimmed V and J ends, which lost 2 bases and 6 bases, there was a span of 14 bases. This chain's CDR3 is CASSYRGTSSNEQFF. DNA for the CDR3: TGTGCCAGCAGTTACAGGGGAACTAGTTCCAATGAGCAGTTCTTC.

As for this clone: One junction end does not reproduce the germline sequence, and a read error may be involved. This chain uses TRBV6-5 with TRBJ1-5; D ambiguous. The CDR3 has 14 amino acids. Germline loops: CDR1 MNHEY, CDR2 SVGAGI. In nucleotides, the CDR3 is TGTGTCAGCAGTTACCGTGAGCTCAATCAGCCCCAGCATTTT. This gives the protein CVSSYRELNQPQHF.

The V call is TRBV19, the J call TRBJ2-1; TRBD2 might be the D (5 bases). The CDR3 has 16 amino acids. V gave up 0 bases and J gave up 9 bases, with 18 bases separating them. CDR1 is LNHDA and CDR2 is SQIVND in the germline V gene (reference sequence). The CDR3 sequence is CASSIDKDWLPGEQFF. The CDR3 DNA reads TGTGCCAGTAGTATAGATAAGGACTGGCTTCCTGGTGAGCAGTTCTTC.

V and J are TRBV13 and TRBJ2-5; 11 bases are a match to TRBD1. V was clipped by 4 bases and J by 5 bases; unmatched bases: 12. This CDR3 comprises 17 residues. Germline CDR1 reads PRHDT; CDR2 reads FYEKMQ (reference sequence). The DNA of the CDR3 is TGTGCCAGCAGCTCTCATTCGGACAGGGGGCCGGGGGAGACCCAGTACTTC. Residues: CASSSHSDRGPGETQYF.

The J gene is TRBJ2-7, the V gene TRBV28; possibly TRBD1 or TRBD2 for D (6 bases each). Germline values: CDR1 MDHEN, CDR2 SYDVKM. This CDR3 has 14 residues. V was trimmed by 4 bases and J by 7 bases, leaving 17 bases between them. CDR3 DNA sequence: TGTGCCAGCAGTTACATTAACAGGGCGGGGGAGCAGTACTTC. Translation: CASSYINRAGEQYF.

The V call is TRBV7-9, the J call TRBJ1-2; the match to TRBD1 covers 8 bases. V lost 5 bases, J lost 6 bases, and 11 bases stayed unmatched. Germline CDR1 reads SEHNR; CDR2 reads FQNEAQ (reference sequence). This CDR3 is 15 amino acids long. The CDR3 loop is CASSPSGQGSNGYTF. Written as DNA, the CDR3 is TGTGCCAGCAGCCCCTCCGGACAGGGAAGTAATGGCTACACCTTC. The complete variable domain, with remaining parts taken from reference TRBV7-9 and TRBJ1-2, reads DTGVSQNPRHKITKRGQNVTFRCDPISEHNRLYWYRQTLGQGPEFLTYFQNEAQLEKSRLLSDRFSAERPKGSFSTLEIQRTEQGDSAMYLCASSPSGQGSNGYTFGSGTRLTVV.

This chain joins TRBV7-9 and TRBJ1-3; D unclear. The CDR3 has 14 residues. Trimming left V 6 bases short and J 4 bases short, with 13 bases between. CDR1 is SEHNR and CDR2 is FQNEAQ in the germline V gene (reference sequence). CDR3 residues: CASRLTPRGNTIYF. The CDR3 nucleotides read TGTGCCAGCAGACTCACACCCCGGGGAAACACCATATATTTT.